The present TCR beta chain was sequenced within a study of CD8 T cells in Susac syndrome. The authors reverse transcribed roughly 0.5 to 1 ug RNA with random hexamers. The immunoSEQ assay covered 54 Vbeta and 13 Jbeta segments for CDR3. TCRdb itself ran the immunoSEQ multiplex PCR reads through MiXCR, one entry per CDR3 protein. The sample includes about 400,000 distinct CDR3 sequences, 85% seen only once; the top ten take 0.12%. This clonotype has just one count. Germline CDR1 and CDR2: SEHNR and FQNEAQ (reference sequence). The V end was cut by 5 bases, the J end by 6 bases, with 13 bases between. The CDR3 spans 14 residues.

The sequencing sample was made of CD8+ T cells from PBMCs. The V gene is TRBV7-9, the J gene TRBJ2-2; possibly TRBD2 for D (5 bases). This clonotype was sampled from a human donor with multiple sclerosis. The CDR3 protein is CASSQGSSAGELFF. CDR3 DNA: TGTGCCAGCAGCCAAGGGAGTTCGGCCGGGGAGCTGTTTTTT.